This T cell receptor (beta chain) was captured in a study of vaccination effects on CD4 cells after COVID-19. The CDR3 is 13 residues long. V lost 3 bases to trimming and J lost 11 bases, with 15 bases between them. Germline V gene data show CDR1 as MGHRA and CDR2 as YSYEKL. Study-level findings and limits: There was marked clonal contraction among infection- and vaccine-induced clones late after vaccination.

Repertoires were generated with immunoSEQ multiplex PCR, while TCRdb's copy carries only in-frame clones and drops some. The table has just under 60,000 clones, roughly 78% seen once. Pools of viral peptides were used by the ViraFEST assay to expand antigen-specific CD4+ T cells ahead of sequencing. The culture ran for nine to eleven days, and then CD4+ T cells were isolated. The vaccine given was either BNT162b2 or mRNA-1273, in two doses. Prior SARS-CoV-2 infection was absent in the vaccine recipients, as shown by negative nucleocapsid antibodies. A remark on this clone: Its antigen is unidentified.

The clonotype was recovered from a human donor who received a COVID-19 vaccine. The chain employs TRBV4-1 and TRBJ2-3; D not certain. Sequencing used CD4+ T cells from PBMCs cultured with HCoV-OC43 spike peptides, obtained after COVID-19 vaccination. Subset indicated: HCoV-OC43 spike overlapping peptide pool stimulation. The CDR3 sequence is CASSQPSLGWQYF. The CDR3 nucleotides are TGCGCCAGCAGCCAGCCCTCTTTGGGGTGGCAGTATTTT.